This TCR beta chain derives from a study of breast tumors, draining lymph nodes, adjacent tissues. Study-level results: Findings are consistent with lymph node origin and intratumoral expansion of most tumor T cells. Tumor TCR diversity was below lymph nodes but above nontumor tissue. Compared with basal-like, luminal-like tumors shared significantly more repertoire with nontumor tissue. Tumor T cell lymph node origin was a supported hypothesis, not proven.

One entry per CDR3 protein results from TCRdb running MiXCR on the multiplex PCR reads. Of approximately 20,000 distinct CDR3 sequences in the sample, 50% were seen once. This clonotype was counted ten times or more. The antigen is undetermined. Germline lookup yields CDR1 DFQATT and CDR2 SNEGSKA (reference sequence). The CDR3 extends over 14 amino acids. Trimming shortened V by 6 bases and J by 6 bases, and 20 bases separated the two germline ends. V gene TRBV20-1 combines with J gene TRBJ1-1; D possibly corresponds to TRBD1 (5 bases). The TCR sequence derives from a female donor with breast cancer. Some clones in this sample may be carry-over from other donors' samples. The sample comprised breast tumor tissue. Here the CDR3 DNA reads TGCAGTGCGGCCCCACAGGAATTTGGGCCTGAAGCTTTCTTT. This encodes CSAAPQEFGPEAFF.